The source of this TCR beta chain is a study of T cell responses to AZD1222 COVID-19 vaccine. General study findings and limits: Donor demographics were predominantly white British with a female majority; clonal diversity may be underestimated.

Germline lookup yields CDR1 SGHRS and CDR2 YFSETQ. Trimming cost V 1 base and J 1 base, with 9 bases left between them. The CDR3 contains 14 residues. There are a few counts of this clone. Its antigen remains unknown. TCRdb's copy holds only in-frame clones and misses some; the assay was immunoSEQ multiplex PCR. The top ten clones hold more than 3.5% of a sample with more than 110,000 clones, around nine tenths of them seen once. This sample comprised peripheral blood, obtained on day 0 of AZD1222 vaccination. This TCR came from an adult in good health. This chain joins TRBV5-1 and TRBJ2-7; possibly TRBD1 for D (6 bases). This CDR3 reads CASSLYTGSYEQYF. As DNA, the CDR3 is TGCGCCAGCAGCTTGTACACAGGGTCCTACGAGCAGTACTTC.